The T cell receptor (beta chain) described here comes from a study of metastatic and nonmetastatic thyroid tumors (dated by TCRdb to the early 2020s). Regarding the research as a whole: Repertoires from peripheral blood and from tumor or nodule tissue samples of malignant and benign thyroid patients were compared.

Paper-wide results and their limitations: In both blood and tumor samples, TCR beta diversity was reported to be significantly higher in malignant tumors than in benign nodules.

This clone is classified as medium-sized (0.01 to 0.1%). Which antigen it targets is not known. No base qualities exist here, and no much larger clone lies one base off it. Before undergoing thyroid surgery, none of the patients had been given any kind of treatment. Patient clinical samples collected from about 2011 to 2018 were retrospectively analysed using T-cell receptor beta sequencing. The library was built by means of PCR. Sequencing instrument: Illumina HiSeq 4000. The TCR beta-chain CDR3 region of each patient was profiled by high-throughput sequencing. As for the original processing: A classifier to discriminate distant-metastatic papillary thyroid cancer patients was built from CDR3 differences across clinicopathological groups. The Shannon index was used to measure repertoire diversity, and the Morisita-Horn index was used to measure how similar tumor and blood repertoires were. TCRdb took the public reads, trimmed them with fastp at Q25, ran MiXCR for clone calling and kept in-frame beta chains. The V and J calls were not made by the authors but by TCRdb's processing. The sample records just over 20,000 clones, over 9% of which are singletons. The ten largest clones take up about 6.2% of the sample.

The sequencing input was blood. This clonotype was obtained from a male donor with papillary thyroid cancer or a benign thyroid nodule (not recorded which). Some clones in this sample may be carry-over from other donors' samples.

The CDR3 in this case is CASSPSYQSNQPQHF. The nucleotide sequence is given as TGTGCCAGCAGCCCGTCTTACCAGAGCAATCAGCCCCAGCATTTT. The V and J segments used are TRBV6-1 and TRBJ1-5, with no confident D gene call. Including cysteine and phenylalanine, the CDR3 has 15 amino acids. CDR3 DNA only is kept here, 45 bases in frame from base 1. V gives up 6 bases and J gives up 1 base, and the segment between their germline ends measures 13 bases. From a lookup of the germline V gene, CDR1 and CDR2 are MNHNS and SASEGT.